These 32 T cell receptor beta chains share one sample of origin, sequenced in a study of blood T cell repertoires in COVID-19. This table comes from immunoSEQ multiplex PCR, and its TCRdb copy is limited to in-frame clones, with some not included. There are some 290,000 clones in the sample; roughly 88% occur only once, and under 3.5% lies in the top ten. The sample consisted of peripheral blood. The receptors derive from a woman in her thirties with COVID-19, enrolled during active disease.

The chain links TRBV30 to TRBJ2-3, with 9 bases lining up with TRBD1. The CDR3 is 16 amino acids. Germline trimming cut 2 bases from V and 5 bases from J; bases unmatched to any gene: 11. CDR1 GTSNPN and CDR2 SVGIG come from the germline V gene (reference sequence). CDR3 bases: TGTGCCTGGAGTCAGGGTATCGGACAGGGGCTAGATACGCAGTATTTT. Translation gives CAWSQGIGQGLDTQYF.

The chain uses TRBV30 and TRBJ1-4; D remains ambiguous. This CDR3 spans 14 amino acids. The germline V gene encodes CDR1 GTSNPN and CDR2 SVGIG (reference sequence). The V end lost 3 bases, the J end lost 3 bases, and 11 bases lay between the germline ends. CDR3 loop: CAWRPSRSNEKLFF. The CDR3 nucleotides are TGTGCCTGGAGGCCCAGCAGGTCTAATGAAAAACTGTTTTTT. The full variable domain, completed using reference TRBV30 and TRBJ1-4, is SQTIHQWPATLVQPVGSPLSLECTVEGTSNPNLYWYRQAAGRGLQLLFYSVGIGQISSEVPQNLSASRPQDRQFILSSKKLLLSDSGFYLCAWRPSRSNEKLFFGSGTQLSVL.

This chain joins TRBV5-4 and TRBJ2-1; 11 bases are shared with TRBD2. Germline assignment: CDR1 SGHNT and CDR2 YYREEE (reference sequence). The CDR3 length is 17 residues. The V gene end was trimmed by 0 bases and the J gene end by 6 bases; junction bases not matched to a gene: 8. For the CDR3, the DNA is TGTGCCAGCAGCTTGGATACTAGCGGGAGTGAGGGCAATGAGCAGTTCTTC. It yields the protein CASSLDTSGSEGNEQFF.

The chain has TRBV24-1 and TRBJ2-2, with D possibly matching TRBD2 (5 bases). Trimming took 12 bases from V and 4 from J, leaving 14 bases between them. CDR3 length equals 13 residues. Germline V gene lookup returns CDR1 KGHDR and CDR2 SFDVKD. This CDR3 reads CASSRVSTGELFF. CDR3 in DNA: TGTGCCTCCTCGAGGGTGAGCACCGGGGAGCTGTTTTTT.

The rearrangement uses TRBV15 and TRBJ2-7; maybe TRBD1 (6 bases). The ends were cut back, 3 bases at V and 6 bases at J, with 21 bases in the middle. The V gene's germline CDR1 is LNHNV and CDR2 YYDKDF (reference sequence). CDR3 size: 16 residues. The CDR3 bases are TGTGCCACCAGCAGTGGTACAGGGAAAAGCGAGCTCGAGCAGTACTTC. Its protein product is CATSSGTGKSELEQYF.

This chain connects TRBV2 to TRBJ2-7; weak D call: TRBD2 (7 bases). The CDR3 has 15 amino acids. Looked up from germline, CDR1 is SNHLY and CDR2 is FYNNEI. Trimming shortened V by 3 bases and J by 5 bases, and 17 bases separated the two germline ends. The CDR3 protein is CASSDITGGYHEQYF. The CDR3 DNA follows: TGTGCCAGCAGTGATATCACGGGGGGCTACCACGAGCAGTACTTC.

V and J are TRBV7-7 and TRBJ2-5; 12 bases match TRBD2. Trimming removed 5 bases from V and 4 bases from J; junction bases left unmatched: 2. The CDR3 contains 14 residues. In germline, CDR1 is SSHAT, CDR2 FNYEAQ (reference sequence). In DNA, the CDR3 is TGTGCCAGCAGCCAACTAGCGGGAGGAGAGACCCAGTACTTC. Protein: CASSQLAGGETQYF.

V gene TRBV6-1 combines with J gene TRBJ1-3; TRBD1 matches 10 bases. The CDR3 sequence is 16 residues long. Looked up from germline, CDR1 is MNHNS and CDR2 is SASEGT. J gave up 3 bases and V 1 base, and 3 bases lay outside the gene matches. The CDR3 reads CASSEGDRGYGNTIYF. The CDR3 nucleotides read TGTGCCAGCAGTGAAGGGGACAGGGGATATGGAAACACCATATATTTT.

This clone was counted ten times or more. The chain links TRBV28 to TRBJ2-2; D is undetermined. CDR1 and CDR2 from the germline V gene are MDHEN and SYDVKM. Trimming removed 6 bases at V and 8 bases at J, with 13 bases between. The CDR3 covers 13 residues. In DNA form, the CDR3 reads TGTGCCAGCAGACTCGGGTCTGGGGGGGAGCTGTTTTTT. The encoded protein is CASRLGSGGELFF.

This clone was observed a single time. This rearrangement joins TRBV12-5 to TRBJ1-3; D unclear. CDR1 and CDR2 from the germline V gene are LGHNT and FRNRAP. The V and J ends lost 1 base and 1 base respectively, with 5 bases between them. The CDR3 consists of 14 residues. The DNA for the CDR3 is TGTGCTAGTGGTTTGGGAGGATCTGGAAACACCATATATTTT. Its translation is CASGLGGSGNTIYF. The full variable domain, with the rest looked up from reference TRBV12-5 and TRBJ1-3, is DARVTQTPRHKVTEMGQEVTMRCQPILGHNTVFWYRQTMMQGLELLAYFRNRAPLDDSGMPKDRFSAEMPDATLATLKIQPSEPRDSAVYFCASGLGGSGNTIYFGEGSWLTVV.

The V and J genes are TRBV12-5 and TRBJ1-2, with 7 positions matching TRBD1. This CDR3 region has 15 residues. Germline V gene sequence: CDR1 LGHNT, CDR2 FRNRAP. V shed 1 base and J 4 bases; nucleotides not matched to a gene: 6. The CDR3 sequence: CASGLARQGVYGYTF. As DNA, the CDR3 is TGTGCTAGTGGTTTGGCGAGACAGGGAGTCTATGGCTACACCTTC.

The genes are TRBV18 and TRBJ2-7; TRBD2 aligns across 13 bases. Germline values: CDR1 KGHSH, CDR2 LQKENI. This CDR3 comprises 17 residues. Germline trimming cut 3 bases from V and 3 bases from J; bases unmatched to any gene: 8. The CDR3 nucleotides read TGTGCCAGCTCACCGGGGACTAGCGGGATAAAATTCTACGAGCAGTACTTC. Translating it yields CASSPGTSGIKFYEQYF.

V is TRBV9 and J is TRBJ1-2, with D uncertain. The V end was cut by 5 bases, the J end by 2 bases, with 13 bases between. There are 14 residues in the CDR3. Germline lookup yields CDR1 SGDLS and CDR2 YYNGEE. The CDR3 DNA sequence: TGTGCCAGCAGTGGAGACTTTCGGAACTATGGCTACACCTTC. Translation: CASSGDFRNYGYTF.

V gene TRBV3-1 (or the pseudogene TRBV3-2) combines with J gene TRBJ1-1; no clear D. Germline CDR1 LGHDT, CDR2 YNNKEL (reference sequence). The CDR3 covers 13 residues. The V and J ends lost 4 bases and 5 bases respectively, with 11 bases between them. This CDR3 reads CASSLQRRTEAFF. CDR3 DNA: TGTGCCAGCAGCCTCCAGAGGAGAACTGAAGCTTTCTTT.

This chain joins TRBV25-1 and TRBJ2-1; D ambiguous. CDR1 and CDR2 from the germline V gene are MGHDK and SYGVNS. V lost 2 bases, J lost 7 bases, and 9 bases lay in between. There are 13 residues in the CDR3. The CDR3 region is CASSEANGNEQFF. The CDR3 coding sequence is TGTGCCAGCAGTGAAGCCAACGGGAATGAGCAGTTCTTC.

The chain employs TRBV2 and TRBJ1-4, with 7 bases identical to TRBD1. The CDR3 length is 15 residues. Per germline, CDR1 SNHLY and CDR2 FYNNEI. V shed 5 bases and J 8 bases; nucleotides not matched to a gene: 11. CDR3 nucleotide sequence: TGTGCCAGCAGTACCCGGGACAGACGCGCGGAAAAACTGTTTTTT. It codes for CASSTRDRRAEKLFF.

The chain couples TRBV28 to TRBJ1-5, with 7 bases matching TRBD1. Germline values: CDR1 MDHEN, CDR2 SYDVKM. J was trimmed by 2 bases and V by 5 bases; bases with no gene match: 6. CDR3 size: 15 residues. The CDR3 nucleotides read TGTGCCAGCAGTCCCCAGACAGGGCGCAATCAGCCCCAGCATTTT. Its translation is CASSPQTGRNQPQHF.

In this sample, this clone turned up once. CDR3 region: CASSLLGGELFF. In DNA, the CDR3 is TGTGCCAGCAGTTTATTGGGCGGGGAACTGTTTTTT. The chain joins TRBV27 to TRBJ1-4; D call uncertain. CDR3 length equals 12 residues. V gave up 1 base and J gave up 12 bases, with 9 bases separating them. From germline, CDR1 is MNHEY and CDR2 SMNVEV (reference sequence).

This clone showed up just once. The chain employs TRBV21-1 and TRBJ2-2; the D segment call TRBD1 is taken from the table without a DNA check. TRBV21-1 is given as a pseudogene. This CDR3 has 18 amino acids. CDR3 nucleotides: TGTGCCAGCAGCAAATTAGGGACAGCTCCCTTCGATTCCGGGGAGCTGTTTTTT. Translation gives CASSKLGTAPFDSGELFF.

The chain couples TRBV18 to TRBJ1-2; TRBD1 matches 7 bases. Germline V lookup: CDR1 KGHSH, CDR2 LQKENI. Germline trimming cut 2 bases from V and 8 bases from J; bases unmatched to any gene: 2. The length of the CDR3 is 12 residues. CDR3 sequence: CASSPDREGYTF. The CDR3 DNA reads as TGTGCCAGCTCACCAGACAGGGAGGGCTACACCTTC.

CDR3 sequence: CASSSVTGYVYEQYF. CDR3 in DNA: TGTGCCAGCAGCTCAGTGACAGGGTACGTCTACGAGCAGTACTTC. The chain joins TRBV28 to TRBJ2-7; 7 bases agree with TRBD1. This CDR3 has 15 residues. Germline assignment: CDR1 MDHEN and CDR2 SYDVKM. Trimming at V came to 6 bases and at J to 3 bases, leaving 11 bases not matched to a gene.

This chain links TRBV27 with TRBJ2-3, with TRBD2 identical over 10 bases. V lost 2 bases, J lost 5 bases, and 4 bases stayed unmatched. The CDR3 contains 15 residues. Germline CDR1 MNHEY, CDR2 SMNVEV (reference sequence). The CDR3 region is CASSLLAGAGDTQYF. CDR3 coding DNA: TGTGCCAGCAGTTTACTAGCGGGAGCGGGAGATACGCAGTATTTT.

The chain combines TRBV14 with TRBJ2-1, with 7 bases that match TRBD1. Germline V gives CDR1 SGHDN, CDR2 FVKESK. The V segment lost 4 bases and the J segment 4 bases; nucleotides outside the gene matches: 10. This CDR3 region has 16 residues. The DNA of the CDR3 is TGTGCCAGCAGCCCACTCCGACAGGGACCGTACAATGAGCAGTTCTTC. This encodes CASSPLRQGPYNEQFF. The full variable domain, with the rest looked up from reference TRBV14 and TRBJ2-1, is EAGVTQFPSHSVIEKGQTVTLRCDPISGHDNLYWYRRVMGKEIKFLLHFVKESKQDESGMPNNRFLAERTGGTYSTLKVQPAELEDSGVYFCASSPLRQGPYNEQFFGPGTRLTVL.

The rearrangement links TRBV3-1 (or the pseudogene TRBV3-2) to TRBJ1-2; a weak D match, TRBD1 (5 bases). Deletions cut 2 bases from V and 2 bases from J, with 15 bases between. Germline CDR1 is LGHDT and CDR2 is YNNKEL (reference sequence). CDR3 length: 16 residues. CDR3 protein: CASSQKSGGLNYGYTF. The CDR3 DNA reads as TGTGCCAGCAGCCAAAAATCGGGGGGTTTAAACTATGGCTACACCTTC.

V usage is TRBV24-1 and J usage is TRBJ1-2; perhaps TRBD1 as D (5 bases). Germline V gene sequence: CDR1 KGHDR, CDR2 SFDVKD. The V gene lost 4 bases and the J gene lost 4 bases, with 9 bases spanning the gap. This CDR3 is 13 amino acids long. The chain's CDR3 is CATSEGGGYGYTF. The CDR3 region has the DNA TGTGCCACCAGTGAGGGGGGTGGCTATGGCTACACCTTC.

To note about this clone: Other nucleotide sequences in the sample specify the same CDR3. J is TRBJ2-7 and V is TRBV29-1; D might be TRBD1 (6 bases). Per germline, CDR1 SQVTM and CDR2 ANQGSEA. With 6 bases removed from V and 5 bases from J, the gap between germline ends came to 11 bases. The CDR3 consists of 11 residues. As DNA, the CDR3 is TGCAGCGTGCGACAGGTCCACGAGCAGTACTTC. Amino acids: CSVRQVHEQYF.

A single count supports this clone. This chain joins TRBV9 and TRBJ2-7, with D possibly being TRBD2 (6 bases). Germline V gives CDR1 SGDLS, CDR2 YYNGEE. V was pared by 0 bases and J by 5 bases, with 12 bases between. This CDR3 contains 14 residues. The CDR3: CASSVAGVTNEQYF. CDR3 bases: TGTGCCAGCAGCGTAGCGGGAGTCACTAACGAGCAGTACTTC.

CDR3 nucleotide sequence: TGTGCCAGCAGTGACTTGGAAGGGGAAGGCTACACCTTC. As protein: CASSDLEGEGYTF. This chain joins TRBV6-4 and TRBJ1-2; D may be TRBD1 (5 bases). Trimming left V 1 base short and J 8 bases short, with 11 bases between. Germline loops: CDR1 MRHNA, CDR2 SNTAGT. The CDR3 consists of 13 residues.

The V and J genes are TRBV14 and TRBJ1-4; the D gene is possibly TRBD1 (6 bases). Trimming shortened V by 3 bases and J by 8 bases, and 16 bases separated the two germline ends. The CDR3 loop spans 15 amino acids. CDR1 and CDR2 from the germline V gene are SGHDN and FVKESK. The CDR3 sequence: CASSQERTAAEKLFF. The CDR3 region has the DNA TGTGCCAGCAGCCAGGAAAGGACAGCGGCCGAAAAACTGTTTTTT.

V gene TRBV5-1 combines with J gene TRBJ1-5, with a weak D call TRBD1 (5 bases). The CDR3 is made up of 15 amino acids. The V and J ends lost 0 bases and 2 bases respectively, with 9 bases between them. Germline CDR1 and CDR2: SGHRS and YFSETQ. The CDR3 here is CASSLDGGGNQPQHF. Here the CDR3 DNA reads TGCGCCAGCAGCTTGGATGGAGGGGGCAATCAGCCCCAGCATTTT.

The V call is TRBV11-2, the J call TRBJ2-1; D is possibly TRBD2 (6 bases). The germline V and J ends were trimmed by 5 bases and 0 bases, with 14 bases remaining between them. This CDR3 is 16 amino acids long. Germline V lookup: CDR1 SGHAT, CDR2 FQNNGV. CDR3 loop: CASSVSSASSYNEQFF. The CDR3 bases are TGTGCCAGCAGCGTCTCTAGCGCCAGCTCCTACAATGAGCAGTTCTTC.

The chain links TRBV30 to TRBJ2-1; D may be TRBD2 (6 bases). Germline CDR1 is GTSNPN and CDR2 is SVGIG (reference sequence). The CDR3 covers 13 residues. Between the trimmed V and J ends, which lost 2 bases and 4 bases, there was a span of 9 bases. The CDR3, as DNA: TGTGCCTGGAGTTCGAGCGGGTACAATGAGCAGTTCTTC. Its translation is CAWSSSGYNEQFF.